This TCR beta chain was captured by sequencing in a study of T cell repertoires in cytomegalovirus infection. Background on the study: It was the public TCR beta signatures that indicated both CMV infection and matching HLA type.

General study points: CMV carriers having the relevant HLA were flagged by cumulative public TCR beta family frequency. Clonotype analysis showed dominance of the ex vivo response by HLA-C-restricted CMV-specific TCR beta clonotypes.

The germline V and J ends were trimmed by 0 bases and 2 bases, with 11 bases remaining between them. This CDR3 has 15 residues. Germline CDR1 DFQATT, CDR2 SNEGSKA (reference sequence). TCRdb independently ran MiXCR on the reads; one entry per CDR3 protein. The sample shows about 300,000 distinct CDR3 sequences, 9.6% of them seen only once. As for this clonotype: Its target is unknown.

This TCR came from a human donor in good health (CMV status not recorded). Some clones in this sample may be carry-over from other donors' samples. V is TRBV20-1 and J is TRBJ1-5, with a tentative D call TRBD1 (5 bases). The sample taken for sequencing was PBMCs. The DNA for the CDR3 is TGCAGTGCTAGAGAAAAGACAGTCCGCAATCAGCCCCAGCATTTT. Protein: CSAREKTVRNQPQHF.